This T cell receptor beta chain stems from a study of blood T cell repertoires in COVID-19. Turning to the study itself: From the United States, Italy and Spain came samples of acute and convalescent COVID-19.

Study processing details: Estimated nucleated cell counts came from reference gene primer amplification. Method: immunoSEQ multiplex PCR; TCRdb's copy keeps in-frame clones and lacks some. That table furnishes V, J and clone size, whereas the DNA furnished D and trimming. This table has some 270,000 clones, 75% to 90% appearing once. Participant age was about 18 to 89 years, and participants resided in 25 or so US areas. The sample comprised PBMCs or T cells enriched from blood (not recorded which). This clonotype was obtained from a woman in her 30s who had recovered from COVID-19.

The CDR3 DNA is TGCGCCAGCAGCTCGACAGGGGTCGGAGATACGCAGTATTTT. Translated, it gives CASSSTGVGDTQYF. This sequence joins TRBV5-1 and TRBJ2-3, with 8 bases that match TRBD1. Germline CDR1 is SGHRS and CDR2 is YFSETQ. Trimming took 3 bases from V and 5 from J; bases not matched to a gene: 5. The CDR3 totals 14 residues. Combining the CDR3 with reference TRBV5-1 and TRBJ2-3 gives the whole variable domain KAGVTQTPRYLIKTRGQQVTLSCSPISGHRSVSWYQQTPGQGLQFLFEYFSETQRNKGNFPGRFSGRQFSNSRSEMNVSTLELGDSALYLCASSSTGVGDTQYFGPGTRLTVL.